Described below is a single TCR beta chain sequence and its context. Its antigen is not known. It was with random hexamers that roughly 0.5 to 1 ug RNA was reverse transcribed. An immunoSEQ multiplex PCR amplified TCR beta CDR3 over 54 Vbeta and 13 Jbeta. TCRdb analysed the immunoSEQ multiplex PCR reads with MiXCR anew, one entry per CDR3 protein. The table shows 250,000 to 300,000 distinct CDR3 sequences, with 89% occurring only once. This entry comes from a study of CD8 T cells in Susac syndrome. Peripheral blood CD8+ and CD4+ T cells were profiled by TCR beta sequencing. Those who served as multiple sclerosis controls were treatment-naive patients with stable or active relapsing-remitting disease. Study-wide results and caveats: As the study acknowledged, the number of individuals in its TCR sequencing and HLA analysis was relatively small.

The specimen sequenced was CD8+ T cells from PBMCs. This receptor was identified in a human donor with multiple sclerosis.

The CDR3 coding sequence is TGTGCCAGCAGCTCCATGGGACCAGGCTACACCTTC. As protein: CASSSMGPGYTF. The V call is TRBV9, the J call TRBJ1-2; the D gene is possibly TRBD1 (5 bases). The CDR3 is made up of 12 amino acids. The germline V gene has CDR1 SGDLS and CDR2 YYNGEE. V was cut by 4 bases and J by 8 bases, with 12 bases left in between.